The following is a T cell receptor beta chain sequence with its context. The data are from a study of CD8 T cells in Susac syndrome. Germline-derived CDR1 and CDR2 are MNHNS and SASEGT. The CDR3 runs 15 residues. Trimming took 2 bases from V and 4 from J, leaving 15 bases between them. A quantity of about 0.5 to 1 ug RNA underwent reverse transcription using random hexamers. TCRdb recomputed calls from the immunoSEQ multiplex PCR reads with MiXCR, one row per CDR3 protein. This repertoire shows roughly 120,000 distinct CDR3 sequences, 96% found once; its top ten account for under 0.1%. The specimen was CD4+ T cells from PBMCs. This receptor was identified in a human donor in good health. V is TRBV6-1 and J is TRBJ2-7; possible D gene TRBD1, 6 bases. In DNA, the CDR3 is TGTGCCAGCAGTGAAACCGGGACACCCTTGTACGAGCAGTACTTC. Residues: CASSETGTPLYEQYF.